This entry lists 10 T cell receptor beta chains sequenced from one sample in a study of blood T cells in healthy people across ages. PCR was performed a second time for about 6 to 11 cycles using a sample-barcoded 5' primer and a J-beta primer mix. TCRdb independently ran MiXCR on the 5' RACE reads; one entry per CDR3 protein. This sample carries approximately 810,000 distinct CDR3 sequences, 29% of them seen once, and the ten largest clones take approximately 15%. Sequenced sample: blood. These receptors came from an elderly woman in good health.

This clonotype was counted many times. V gene TRBV18 combines with J gene TRBJ2-5; no reliable D call. This CDR3 comprises 14 residues. The V end was cut by 0 bases, the J end by 6 bases, with 11 bases between. The germline gives CDR1 KGHSH, CDR2 LQKENI. The CDR3 DNA is TGTGCCAGCTCACCACCTAACCTCGCGAAGACCCAGTACTTC. Translated: CASSPPNLAKTQYF.

This clonotype was found a few times. The V call is TRBV20-1, the J call TRBJ2-5, with D uncertain. CDR1 is DFQATT, CDR2 SNEGSKA, per germline (reference sequence). This CDR3 spans 18 amino acids. The ends were cut back, 3 bases at V and 7 bases at J, with 30 bases in the middle. The CDR3 reads CSARRPTQSVGSLRTQYF. CDR3 sequence (DNA): TGCAGTGCTAGGAGACCTACCCAGAGTGTGGGTTCCTTGAGGACCCAGTACTTC.

V is TRBV7-2 and J is TRBJ2-1; tentative D call: TRBD2 (6 bases). Germline CDR1 reads SGHTA; CDR2 reads FQGNSA. The CDR3 spans 15 residues. V was shortened by 5 bases and J by 4 bases, with 15 bases between the two germline ends. Here the CDR3 DNA reads TGTGCCAGCAGCCCAGGCGGGACCGCTTACAATGAGCAGTTCTTC. Its translation: CASSPGGTAYNEQFF.

For this clonotype: At one of its ends the junction is not consistent with the germline gene, which may arise from a read error. This rearrangement joins TRBV7-2 to TRBJ2-2; D might be TRBD2 (5 bases). Germline CDR1 SGHTA, CDR2 FQGNSA. This CDR3 region has 14 residues. The CDR3: CASSLGRNAGELFF. The CDR3 DNA reads TGTGCCAGCAGCTTAGGGAGGAACGCCGGGGAGCTGTTTTTT.

This clonotype has a count of ten or more. One end of the junction fails to match germline, which may point to a read error. The CDR3: CSARGGGGLSYNEQFF. The CDR3 nucleotides are TGCAGTGCCAGAGGGGGCGGGGGGTTATCCTACAATGAGCAGTTCTTC. The chain is built from TRBV20-1 and TRBJ2-1; D might be TRBD2 (8 bases). The germline CDR1 and CDR2 sequences are DFQATT and SNEGSKA (reference sequence). This CDR3 contains 16 residues.

This clonotype was seen at least ten times. V and J are TRBV7-2 and TRBJ1-5, with D maybe TRBD1 (5 bases). CDR3 length: 15 amino acids. Trimming shortened V by 2 bases and J by 4 bases, and 12 bases separated the two germline ends. Germline loops: CDR1 SGHTA, CDR2 FQGNSA. The CDR3 nucleotides are TGTGCCAGCAGCTTAAATATGGCAGGGAATCAGCCCCAGCATTTT. It translates to CASSLNMAGNQPQHF.

Many counts were recorded for this clonotype. The rearrangement joins TRBV5-4 to TRBJ2-4, with TRBD1 matching over 7 bases. Germline values: CDR1 SGHNT, CDR2 YYREEE (reference sequence). J lost 0 bases, V lost 4 bases, and 7 bases had no gene match. The CDR3 covers 16 residues. This chain's CDR3 is CASSREGQLAKNIQYF. CDR3 bases: TGTGCCAGCAGCCGCGAGGGACAGCTAGCCAAAAACATTCAGTACTTC.

This clonotype was counted many times. V gene TRBV7-2 combines with J gene TRBJ2-3; D not resolved. Germline CDR1 SGHTA, CDR2 FQGNSA. The CDR3 runs to 14 residues. Trimming shortened V by 7 bases and J by 4 bases, and 15 bases separated the two germline ends. As DNA, the CDR3 is TGTGCCAGCACCCGGAGCAGTATTGCAGATACGCAGTATTTT. Protein product: CASTRSSIADTQYF.

Concerning this clonotype itself: This may come from a read error, since a much larger clone is one base off. The CDR3 loop is CGSSVWGPSGGYNEQFF. The CDR3 DNA reads as TGCGGCAGCAGCGTATGGGGCCCTAGCGGGGGCTACAATGAGCAGTTCTTC. The rearrangement uses TRBV5-1 and TRBJ2-1, with 10 bases lining up with TRBD2. The CDR3 covers 17 residues. CDR1 is SGHRS, CDR2 YFSETQ, per germline.

In this sample, this clonotype turned up many times. The chain employs TRBV7-2 and TRBJ1-4; 7 nucleotides align to TRBD1. Losses at the gene ends were 2 bases for V and 7 bases for J; bases not matched to a gene: 4. The length of the CDR3 is 14 residues. The V gene's germline CDR1 is SGHTA and CDR2 FQGNSA. CDR3 in amino acids: CASSLQGGSEKLFF. CDR3 DNA sequence: TGTGCCAGCAGCTTACAGGGGGGAAGTGAAAAACTGTTTTTT.